This is a list of T cell receptor beta chains from one sample in a study of beta chain features in type 1 diabetes. Profiling relied on immunoSEQ multiplex PCR, and the TCRdb table lists in-frame clones only, not all of them. There are approximately 250,000 clones in the sample; roughly 25% occur only once, and around 0.013% lies in the top ten. Material for sequencing was naive CD4+ T cells from blood. Every receptor here comes from a woman aged 25 to 45 with type 1 diabetes. The conserved cysteine and the conserved F or W are not part of the CDR3 here. D genes are given only for firm matches.

CDR3: ASSSPGQGLVEAF
V: TRBV28
D: TRBD1

CDR3: ASSPMEGMDTEAF
V: TRBV28
D: -

CDR3: ASSLQGVGANVLT
V: TRBV7-3
D: TRBD1

CDR3: ASSPRGDRVLEAQY
V: TRBV7-9
D: TRBD1

CDR3: ATSQGLSHTGELF
V: TRBV21-1
D: -

CDR3: ASSPGETQY
V: TRBV18
D: -

CDR3: ASSPLAVAGPPPSSYEQY
V: TRBV23-1
D: TRBD2

CDR3: ASSEGRIAGFQETQY
V: TRBV6-1
D: -

CDR3: ASTPGQGGTGELF
V: TRBV28
D: -

CDR3: ASSGGAGSSNQPQH
V: TRBV19
D: -

CDR3: SVETGSGT
V: TRBV29-1
D: -

CDR3: AWGTSGTYNEQF
V: TRBV30
D: TRBD2

CDR3: ASTLAGTATSEQY
V: TRBV5-1
D: TRBD1

CDR3: ASSLTGWEKLF
V: TRBV27
D: -

CDR3: ASNPTGGNGTEAF
V: TRBV6-4
D: TRBD1

CDR3: ASSIRAGRDYNEQF
V: TRBV19
D: TRBD2

CDR3: ASSDRLAGYNEQF
V: TRBV19
D: TRBD2

CDR3: AISDGSREQF
V: TRBV10-3
D: -

CDR3: SASPSDTEAF
V: TRBV29-1
D: -

CDR3: ASSVTGEREQY
V: TRBV19
D: TRBD1

CDR3: ASSPNGAGAWNEQF
V: TRBV7-3
D: -

CDR3: ASSRTSGRPDTQY
V: TRBV28
D: TRBD2

CDR3: ASAAGGSYEQY
V: TRBV9
D: TRBD2

CDR3: ASSQSGRAYNEQF
V: TRBV18
D: TRBD2

CDR3: ASRRGSYNEQF
V: TRBV7-9
D: -

CDR3: ASRETGVGEQF
V: TRBV6-1
D: TRBD1

CDR3: ASSTGLSYEQY
V: TRBV28
D: -

CDR3: AWSVRTDQPQH
V: TRBV30
D: -

CDR3: ASSLETGRNEQY
V: TRBV5-1
D: -

CDR3: ASSLRARNEQF
V: TRBV7-3
D: -

CDR3: SVDSGRGGVADTQY
V: TRBV29-1
D: TRBD2

CDR3: ASSPDRAGYT
V: TRBV18
D: TRBD1

CDR3: ASSFHRTGGNTIY
V: TRBV7-9
D: TRBD1

CDR3: ASSRMGSSTYEQY
V: TRBV9
D: -

CDR3: ASSPFGLGGETQY
V: TRBV4-1
D: TRBD2

CDR3: ASSKGQAYNEQF
V: TRBV21-1
D: -

CDR3: ASSQGASSYNEQF
V: TRBV4-1
D: -

CDR3: ASSQDRNYGYT
V: TRBV7-8
D: -

CDR3: ASSPGRDSSQY
V: TRBV5-1
D: -

CDR3: ASIKTGLREETQY
V: TRBV7-9
D: -

CDR3: ASSATNYDNEQF
V: TRBV7-9
D: -

CDR3: ASSLRIGLAANYEQY
V: TRBV5-1
D: -

CDR3: ASSGGGLTDTQY
V: TRBV5-1
D: -

CDR3: SVSRQASNTEAF
V: TRBV29-1
D: -

CDR3: ASSKMGTSFQETQY
V: TRBV9
D: TRBD2